This entry lists 17 T cell receptor beta chains sequenced from one sample in a study of CD8 T cells in Susac syndrome. Reverse transcription used roughly 0.5 to 1 ug RNA and random hexamers. MiXCR, run by TCRdb on the immunoSEQ multiplex PCR reads, gives a single entry per CDR3 protein. The table includes approximately 190,000 distinct CDR3 sequences, 95% detected once. The sample comprised CD4+ T cells from PBMCs. The origin of the receptors is a human donor with Susac syndrome.

The genes are TRBV20-1 and TRBJ2-1; 8 bases agree with TRBD1. Germline V gives CDR1 DFQATT, CDR2 SNEGSKA (reference sequence). The CDR3 is 16 amino acids. The V and J ends lost 3 bases and 6 bases, in that order; junction bases with no gene match: 13. CDR3 sequence: CSARGWVGTGGNEQFF. The CDR3 coding sequence is TGCAGTGCTAGGGGATGGGTAGGGACAGGTGGCAATGAGCAGTTCTTC.

This clonotype was seen once. The V and J genes are TRBV6-5 and TRBJ2-7; TRBD1 matches at 8 bases. V was clipped by 5 bases and J by 5 bases; unmatched bases: 8. Germline V gene sequence: CDR1 MNHEY, CDR2 SVGAGI. This CDR3 is 14 amino acids long. This chain's CDR3 is CASSSVDRVDEQYF. DNA for the CDR3: TGTGCCAGCAGTAGTGTGGACAGGGTCGACGAGCAGTACTTC.

The V and J genes are TRBV2 and TRBJ2-7; 8 nucleotides line up with TRBD1. Trimming cost V 5 bases and J 2 bases; bases outside gene matches: 14. The CDR3 has 17 amino acids. Germline CDR1 is SNHLY and CDR2 is FYNNEI. In DNA, the CDR3 is TGTGCCAGCAGTCTGGGACAGGTCCCTAAGAACACCTACGAGCAGTACTTC. Its protein is CASSLGQVPKNTYEQYF.

The chain combines TRBV11-2 with TRBJ1-2; D remains ambiguous. The CDR3 sequence is 14 residues long. Germline values: CDR1 SGHAT, CDR2 FQNNGV. Trimming took off 3 bases at V and 3 bases at J, with 11 bases between the two ends. The CDR3 bases are TGTGCCAGCAGCTTTTCCGGGAGCTACTATGGCTACACCTTC. Translation: CASSFSGSYYGYTF.

V is TRBV27 and J is TRBJ2-2; D possibly corresponds to TRBD2 (5 bases). The CDR3 runs 15 residues. Germline V lookup: CDR1 MNHEY, CDR2 SMNVEV (reference sequence). V was trimmed by 3 bases and J by 3 bases, leaving 11 bases between them. This CDR3 is CASSLRRGDTGELFF. CDR3 DNA sequence: TGTGCCAGCAGTTTGAGACGGGGAGACACCGGGGAGCTGTTTTTT.

The chain links TRBV18 to TRBJ1-2; D possibly corresponds to TRBD1 (6 bases). Between the trimmed V and J ends, which lost 3 bases and 4 bases, there was a span of 12 bases. This CDR3 has 14 amino acids. Germline V gives CDR1 KGHSH, CDR2 LQKENI. In DNA, the CDR3 is TGTGCCAGCTCACCCATCCCGACAGGCTATGGCTACACCTTC. Protein product: CASSPIPTGYGYTF.

V is TRBV7-2 and J is TRBJ2-7; D is unresolved. V lost 6 bases and J 5 bases, leaving 11 bases between the germline ends. Germline V gene data show CDR1 as SGHTA and CDR2 as FQGNSA. The CDR3 is 12 residues long. CDR3 DNA: TGTGCCAGCAGTTCCAACCGCGACGAGCAGTACTTC. Protein sequence: CASSSNRDEQYF.

The chain is built from TRBV20-1 and TRBJ2-3, with 13 bases lining up with TRBD2. The CDR3 runs to 14 residues. Trimming cost V 5 bases and J 3 bases; bases outside gene matches: 2. Germline V CDR1 and CDR2: DFQATT, SNEGSKA (reference sequence). The CDR3 DNA reads TGCAGTGCTCGGACTAGCGGGGGAACAGATACGCAGTATTTT. Its protein product is CSARTSGGTDTQYF.

The V and J genes are TRBV5-1 and TRBJ2-7; unclear D gene. Germline V gene data show CDR1 as SGHRS and CDR2 as YFSETQ. The CDR3 runs 15 residues. The V end lost 0 bases, the J end lost 5 bases, and 15 bases lay between the germline ends. CDR3 nucleotide sequence: TGCGCCAGCAGCTTGGCCCGGCAAGGGCGCCACGAGCAGTACTTC. Translation gives CASSLARQGRHEQYF.

The chain carries TRBV12-3 or TRBV12-4 and TRBJ2-7; D ambiguous. V dropped 7 bases and J dropped 3 bases, with 13 bases sitting between them. The length of the CDR3 is 13 residues. CDR3 nucleotides: TGTGCCAGCACCGCCAGGCCCTTCTACGAGCAGTACTTC. The encoded protein is CASTARPFYEQYF.

The CDR3: CASSLRGRLSDTQYF. As DNA, the CDR3 is TGTGCCAGCAGTTTAAGGGGCCGACTATCAGATACGCAGTATTTT. The genes are TRBV27 and TRBJ2-3, with D perhaps TRBD1 or TRBD2 (5 bases each). The V end was cut by 2 bases, the J end by 4 bases, with 13 bases between. Germline loops: CDR1 MNHEY, CDR2 SMNVEV (reference sequence). The CDR3 runs 15 residues.

The gene calls are TRBV30 and TRBJ1-1, with D maybe TRBD1 (5 bases). This CDR3 spans 15 amino acids. Per germline, CDR1 GTSNPN and CDR2 SVGIG (reference sequence). Trimming shortened V by 0 bases and J by 5 bases, and 16 bases separated the two germline ends. The DNA for the CDR3 is TGTGCCTGGAGTGTCCCGTTCGGGGGGAGTACTGAAGCTTTCTTT. This codes for CAWSVPFGGSTEAFF. The full variable domain, completed using reference TRBV30 and TRBJ1-1, is SQTIHQWPATLVQPVGSPLSLECTVEGTSNPNLYWYRQAAGRGLQLLFYSVGIGQISSEVPQNLSASRPQDRQFILSSKKLLLSDSGFYLCAWSVPFGGSTEAFFGQGTRLTVV.

The chain uses TRBV25-1 and TRBJ1-1; 7 bases are a match to TRBD1. CDR1 is MGHDK, CDR2 SYGVNS, per germline. CDR3 size: 17 residues. V was pared by 7 bases and J by 0 bases, with 14 bases of the junction left unmatched. This CDR3 is CASKQTGQTSMNTEAFF. The CDR3, as DNA: TGTGCCAGCAAACAAACGGGACAGACCTCTATGAACACTGAAGCTTTCTTT.

J is TRBJ1-5 and V is TRBV3-1; D perhaps matches TRBD1 (6 bases). The CDR3 is 13 amino acids. Germline V lookup: CDR1 LGHDT, CDR2 YNNKEL (reference sequence). V was shortened by 2 bases and J by 7 bases, with 9 bases between the two germline ends. The CDR3 is CASSQSGGQPQHF. DNA for the CDR3: TGTGCCAGCAGCCAATCCGGGGGCCAGCCCCAGCATTTT.

V is TRBV2 and J is TRBJ2-4; D is perhaps TRBD1 (6 bases). Trimming removed 10 bases at V and 6 bases at J, with 19 bases between. This CDR3 is 14 amino acids long. CDR1 and CDR2 (germline): SNHLY, FYNNEI. In DNA, the CDR3 is TGTGCCACAAGTGAGGGGACACAAGGAAACATTCAGTACTTC. It is translated as CATSEGTQGNIQYF.

This clonotype has a handful of counts. The chain is built from TRBV6-2 or TRBV6-3 and TRBJ2-1; D perhaps matches TRBD1 (6 bases). The CDR3 sequence is 15 residues long. V was clipped by 0 bases and J by 8 bases, with 14 bases between them. Germline V gene sequence: CDR1 MNHEY, CDR2 SVGEGT. In nucleotides, the CDR3 is TGTGCCAGCAGTTACTCGAATCGGGGACACGATGAGCAGTTCTTC. It yields the protein CASSYSNRGHDEQFF.

This chain links TRBV11-1 with TRBJ2-2, with D possibly being TRBD1 or TRBD2 (6 bases each). V was cut by 5 bases and J by 6 bases, with 13 bases left in between. Per germline, CDR1 SGHAT and CDR2 FQDESV (reference sequence). The length of the CDR3 is 14 residues. CDR3 sequence: CASSPRGGSGELFF. DNA for the CDR3: TGTGCCAGCAGCCCAAGAGGGGGGTCCGGGGAGCTGTTTTTT.